The 4 T cell receptor beta chains reported below all come from one sample, sequenced in a study of T cell responses to AZD1222 COVID-19 vaccine. Sequencing was performed with immunoSEQ multiplex PCR; in TCRdb, only in-frame clones are kept and a portion is missing. Among some 120,000 clones listed, roughly 93% were seen once. Specimen: peripheral blood, collected on day 0 of AZD1222 vaccination. The receptors come from an adult in good health.

This sequence joins TRBV19 and TRBJ2-1; 13 bases are a match to TRBD2. The CDR3 has 13 residues. Germline values: CDR1 LNHDA, CDR2 SQIVND (reference sequence). Trimming removed 9 bases from V and 9 bases from J; junction bases left unmatched: 5. The CDR3 spells CASEGLAGFEQFF. The CDR3 DNA sequence: TGTGCCAGCGAGGGACTAGCGGGGTTTGAGCAGTTCTTC.

The V gene is TRBV6-5, the J gene TRBJ2-5; D call uncertain. V was shortened by 2 bases and J by 4 bases, with 14 bases between the two germline ends. CDR1 MNHEY and CDR2 SVGAGI come from the germline V gene. The CDR3 contains 15 residues. CDR3 in DNA: TGTGCCAGCAGTTACCAAACTCAACCAACAGAGACCCAGTACTTC. This sequence encodes CASSYQTQPTETQYF.

The gene calls are TRBV2 and TRBJ2-5, with 9 bases matching TRBD1. The trim removed 8 bases at V and 5 bases at J, leaving 12 bases unmatched. Germline assignment: CDR1 SNHLY and CDR2 FYNNEI. The CDR3 runs 15 residues. The CDR3 region has the DNA TGTGCCAGCGGAACAACAGGGGGCGCCTGGGAGACCCAGTACTTC. Its translation: CASGTTGGAWETQYF.

The chain employs TRBV30 and TRBJ2-2; no clear D. The CDR3 totals 15 residues. Germline V gives CDR1 GTSNPN, CDR2 SVGIG (reference sequence). Trimming shortened V by 0 bases and J by 4 bases, and 12 bases separated the two germline ends. CDR3 amino acids: CAWSVPGSGTGELFF. The CDR3 nucleotides read TGTGCCTGGAGTGTACCCGGTTCGGGCACCGGGGAGCTGTTTTTT.